This T cell receptor (beta chain) was retrieved from a study of radiation and T cells in renal cell carcinoma. General study results and limits: Without pretreatment biopsies, baseline tumor clonotype presence was undetermined. In blood, top tumor clones expanded by 2 weeks, shrinking by 4.

Time point in this sample: blood 4 weeks post-SBRT, at nephrectomy. The treatment: 15 Gy SBRT to primary tumor, nephrectomy 4 weeks later. The patient's renal cell carcinoma had clear cell pathology. Germline-derived CDR1 and CDR2 are GTSNPN and SVGIG (reference sequence). Trimming shortened V by 4 bases and J by 1 base, and 19 bases separated the two germline ends. The CDR3 has 16 residues. On this clone itself: Its target is unknown.

Some clones are missing from TCRdb's copy, which holds only in-frame ones; the method was immunoSEQ multiplex PCR. In the table there are approximately 43,000 clones, roughly four fifths of which are singletons. This sample comprised blood, obtained from a patient whose treatment included radiotherapy and nephrectomy. The clonotype was recovered from an older woman with renal cell carcinoma. The V gene is TRBV30, the J gene TRBJ1-2; tentative D call: TRBD1 (6 bases). This CDR3 reads CAWNLGAASFNYGYTF. The CDR3 coding sequence is TGTGCCTGGAACCTGGGGGCCGCGTCCTTTAACTATGGCTACACCTTC.